This T cell receptor beta chain derives from a study of post-analysis software for immune sequencing data. Study-wide findings and caveats: Roughly five TRBV segments, including TRBV5-6, TRBV5-1 and TRBV20-1, were more frequent in patients than controls.

On this clonotype itself: The antigen is unknown.

cDNA libraries of TCR beta carried unique molecular identifiers. TCRdb re-analysed the PCR reads in MiXCR, keeping a single row per CDR3 protein. This sample has about 200,000 distinct CDR3 sequences; about 30% occur once, and the top ten carry less than 4%. CDR1 is SGHDN, CDR2 FVKESK, per germline. This CDR3 is built from 17 residues. V was clipped by 4 bases and J by 4 bases; unmatched bases: 11. The V gene is TRBV14, the J gene TRBJ2-3; 10 bases align to TRBD2. The source is a girl between 2 and 17 years old with multiple sclerosis. The sequenced material came from blood. CDR3 coding DNA: TGTGCCAGCAGCCGGACCCTGGTAGCGGGAGGCTCAGATACGCAGTATTTT. It is translated as CASSRTLVAGGSDTQYF. The full variable domain, its missing parts supplied by reference TRBV14 and TRBJ2-3, is EAGVTQFPSHSVIEKGQTVTLRCDPISGHDNLYWYRRVMGKEIKFLLHFVKESKQDESGMPNNRFLAERTGGTYSTLKVQPAELEDSGVYFCASSRTLVAGGSDTQYFGPGTRLTVL.